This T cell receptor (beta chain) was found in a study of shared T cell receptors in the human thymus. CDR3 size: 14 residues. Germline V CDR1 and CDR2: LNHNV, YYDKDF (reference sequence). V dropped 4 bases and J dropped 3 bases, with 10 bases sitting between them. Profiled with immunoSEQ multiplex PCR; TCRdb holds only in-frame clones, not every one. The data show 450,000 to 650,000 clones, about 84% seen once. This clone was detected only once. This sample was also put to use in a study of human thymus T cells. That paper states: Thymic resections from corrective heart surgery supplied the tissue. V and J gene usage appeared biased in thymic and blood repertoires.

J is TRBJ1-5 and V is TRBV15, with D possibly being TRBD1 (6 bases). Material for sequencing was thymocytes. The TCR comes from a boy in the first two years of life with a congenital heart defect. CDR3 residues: CATSIRDINQPQHF. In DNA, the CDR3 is TGTGCCACCAGCATCCGGGACATCAATCAGCCCCAGCATTTT.